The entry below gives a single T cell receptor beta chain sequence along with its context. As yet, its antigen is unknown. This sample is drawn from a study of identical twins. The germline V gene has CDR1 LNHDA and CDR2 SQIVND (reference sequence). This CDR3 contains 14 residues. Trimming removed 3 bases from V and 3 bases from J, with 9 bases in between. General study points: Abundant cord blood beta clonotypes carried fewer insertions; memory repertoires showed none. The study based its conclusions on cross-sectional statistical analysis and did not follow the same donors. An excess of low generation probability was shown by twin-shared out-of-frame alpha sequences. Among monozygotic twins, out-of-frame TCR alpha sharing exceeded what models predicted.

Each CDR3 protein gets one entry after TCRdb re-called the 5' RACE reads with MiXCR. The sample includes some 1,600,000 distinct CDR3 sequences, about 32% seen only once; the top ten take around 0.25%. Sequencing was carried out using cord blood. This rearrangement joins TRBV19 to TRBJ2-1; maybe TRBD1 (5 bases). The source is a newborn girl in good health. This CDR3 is CASSMGRSYNEQFF. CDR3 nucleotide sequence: TGTGCCAGTAGTATGGGGCGAAGCTACAATGAGCAGTTCTTC.